A single sample gave rise to the 31 T cell receptor beta chains below, sequenced in a study of response to subunit inactivated influenza vaccine. TCRdb reprocessed the RT-PCR reads via MiXCR and lists one record per CDR3 protein. This sample has roughly 790,000 distinct CDR3 sequences, with approximately 22% found just once. Source: PBMCs from blood, taken around 5 days after vaccination. The receptors were gathered from a man in his fifties or sixties who received an inactivated influenza vaccine.

This clonotype was detected ten times or more. The J gene is TRBJ2-5, the V gene TRBV27, with TRBD1 matching 10 bases. The CDR3 length is 14 residues. V shed 5 bases, J shed 5 bases, and the junction held 5 bases outside the gene matches. Germline lookup yields CDR1 MNHEY and CDR2 SMNVEV (reference sequence). The CDR3 protein is CASSRDRGRETQYF. In nucleotides, the CDR3 is TGTGCCAGCAGTAGGGACAGGGGACGGGAGACCCAGTACTTC.

This clonotype turned up a few times. The V and J genes are TRBV7-2 and TRBJ2-3, with 8 bases identical to TRBD2. The V segment lost 6 bases and the J segment 4 bases; nucleotides outside the gene matches: 3. The CDR3 covers 13 residues. Germline CDR1 reads SGHTA; CDR2 reads FQGNSA. CDR3 loop: CASRAGVSDTQYF. CDR3 in DNA: TGTGCCAGCAGAGCGGGGGTTTCAGATACGCAGTATTTT. Based on the CDR3 plus reference TRBV7-2 and TRBJ2-3, the full variable domain is GAGVSQSPSNKVTEKGKDVELRCDPISGHTALYWYRQSLGQGLEFLIYFQGNSAPDKSGLPSDRFSAERTGGSVSTLTIQRTQQEDSAVYLCASRAGVSDTQYFGPGTRLTVL.

This chain joins TRBV7-2 and TRBJ2-7; D tentatively fits TRBD1 or TRBD2 (5 bases each). This CDR3 has 15 amino acids. Between the trimmed V and J ends, which lost 4 bases and 4 bases, there was a span of 17 bases. CDR1 is SGHTA and CDR2 is FQGNSA in the germline V gene. The CDR3 here is CASSSSRDDGYEQYF. The CDR3 DNA is TGTGCCAGCAGCTCTTCCCGGGACGATGGATACGAGCAGTACTTC.

In this sample, this clonotype turned up a few times. J is TRBJ2-3 and V is TRBV24-1; 8 nucleotides line up with TRBD2. V dropped 1 base and J dropped 1; count of bases not matched to a gene: 3. Germline loops: CDR1 KGHDR, CDR2 SFDVKD. This CDR3 is 16 amino acids long. CDR3 loop: CATSDLSRGGTDTQYF. The CDR3, as DNA: TGTGCCACCAGTGATTTATCGCGGGGGGGCACAGATACGCAGTATTTT.

This sequence joins TRBV10-3 and TRBJ2-2; no reliable D call. V shed 4 bases and J shed 2 bases, with 14 bases lying between them. The CDR3 has 16 residues. Per germline, CDR1 ENHRY and CDR2 SYGVKD. The CDR3 DNA is TGTGCCATCAGTGGAGGAGCCCCATTCAACACCGGGGAGCTGTTTTTT. Translated, it gives CAISGGAPFNTGELFF.

The chain carries TRBV20-1 and TRBJ2-3, with 10 bases lining up with TRBD1. V dropped 5 bases and J dropped 3; count of bases not matched to a gene: 5. Germline-derived CDR1 and CDR2 are DFQATT and SNEGSKA (reference sequence). This CDR3 has 14 amino acids. The CDR3, as DNA: TGCAGTGCTGACGACAGGGGGCGAACAGATACGCAGTATTTT. It codes for CSADDRGRTDTQYF.

Notes on this clonotype: A much more abundant neighbour one base away suggests this may be a read error. V and J are TRBV4-2 and TRBJ1-1; D is ambiguous. This CDR3 spans 15 amino acids. Looked up from germline, CDR1 is LGHNA and CDR2 is YNFKEQ. V was shortened by 3 bases and J by 1 base, with 12 bases between the two germline ends. This CDR3 reads CASSQADLQNTEAFF. For the CDR3, the DNA is TGTGCCAGCAGCCAGGCGGACCTCCAGAACACTGAAGCTTTCTTT.

The chain combines TRBV12-3 or TRBV12-4 with TRBJ2-7; weak D call: TRBD2 (5 bases). The CDR3 runs 15 residues. V dropped 3 bases and J dropped 2 bases, with 14 bases sitting between them. The CDR3: CASSFPGRGTYEQYF. CDR3 DNA sequence: TGTGCCAGCAGTTTTCCAGGACGGGGTACCTACGAGCAGTACTTC.

The rearrangement uses TRBV11-2 and TRBJ2-2; D perhaps matches TRBD2 (7 bases). CDR1 is SGHAT, CDR2 FQNNGV, per germline. Deletions cut 4 bases from V and 6 bases from J, with 21 bases between. There are 17 residues in the CDR3. Here the CDR3 DNA reads TGTGCCAGCAGCTCGCGGGGGCGTGTTCAGGCCTCCGGGGAGCTGTTTTTT. This codes for CASSSRGRVQASGELFF.

J is TRBJ1-1 and V is TRBV18; D unresolved. V lost 3 bases to trimming and J lost 9 bases, with 8 bases between them. CDR3 length equals 11 residues. In germline, CDR1 is KGHSH, CDR2 LQKENI. CDR3 in amino acids: CASSPESQAFF. The CDR3 nucleotides are TGTGCCAGCTCACCCGAGAGCCAAGCTTTCTTT.

This clonotype occurred a few times. The chain combines TRBV24-1 with TRBJ2-7, with D possibly being TRBD1 (6 bases). Trimming left V 3 bases short and J 5 bases short, with 13 bases between. There are 14 residues in the CDR3. CDR1 KGHDR and CDR2 SFDVKD come from the germline V gene. CDR3 DNA: TGTGCCACCAGTGATACCCTGGACAGAGACGAGCAGTACTTC. Protein sequence: CATSDTLDRDEQYF.

This clonotype was seen more than once but under ten times. The V gene is TRBV7-7, the J gene TRBJ2-6; D perhaps matches TRBD2 (5 bases). Germline CDR1 SSHAT, CDR2 FNYEAQ (reference sequence). The length of the CDR3 is 15 residues. The V gene lost 1 base and the J gene lost 2 bases, with 6 bases spanning the gap. The DNA for the CDR3 is TGTGCCAGCAGCTTAGGGGAGACTGGGGCCAACGTCCTGACTTTC. Protein: CASSLGETGANVLTF.

This clonotype occurred many times. This chain joins TRBV29-1 and TRBJ2-3; 8 bases map to TRBD2. CDR3 length: 14 amino acids. Trimming removed 6 bases from V and 0 bases from J; junction bases left unmatched: 5. In germline, CDR1 is SQVTM, CDR2 ANQGSEA. The CDR3 nucleotides read TGCAGCGTGAGGGTAGCGGGAAGCACAGATACGCAGTATTTT. Encoded protein: CSVRVAGSTDTQYF.

The J gene is TRBJ2-1, the V gene TRBV6-1; the D gene is possibly TRBD1 (6 bases). The V end lost 6 bases, the J end lost 9 bases, and 15 bases lay between the germline ends. CDR1 is MNHNS, CDR2 SASEGT, per germline. This CDR3 contains 13 residues. The CDR3 bases are TGTGCCAGCAGAGCACCCAGGGGATTTGAGCAGTTCTTC. This gives the protein CASRAPRGFEQFF.

The table lists this clonotype with many counts. The chain links TRBV6-6 to TRBJ2-3; no reliable D call. V was shortened by 5 bases and J by 3 bases, with 6 bases between the two germline ends. The CDR3 length is 12 residues. Looked up from germline, CDR1 is MNHNY and CDR2 is SVGAGI (reference sequence). The CDR3 nucleotides are TGTGCCAGCAGTCAGCTGACAGATACGCAGTATTTT. Amino acids: CASSQLTDTQYF.

This clonotype was counted at least ten times. The chain couples TRBV12-3 or TRBV12-4 to TRBJ2-7; D not resolved. The V and J ends lost 3 bases and 2 bases respectively, with 11 bases between them. There are 14 residues in the CDR3. The CDR3 loop is CASSFYVGPYEQYF. Here the CDR3 DNA reads TGTGCCAGCAGTTTTTATGTGGGCCCCTACGAGCAGTACTTC.

CDR3 region: CSVSPRLAGFHEQFF. CDR3 nucleotides: TGCAGCGTGAGCCCCCGACTAGCGGGATTCCATGAGCAGTTCTTC. The chain is built from TRBV29-1 and TRBJ2-1; 11 nucleotides match TRBD2. The germline V gene encodes CDR1 SQVTM and CDR2 ANQGSEA. The J segment lost 8 bases and the V segment lost 6 bases, leaving 12 bases of the junction unmatched. This CDR3 contains 15 residues.

This clonotype has ten or more counts. This chain joins TRBV4-3 and TRBJ2-3, with 10 bases aligning to TRBD1. V was pared by 5 bases and J by 3 bases, with 5 bases of the junction left unmatched. The germline CDR1 and CDR2 sequences are LGHNA and YSLEER. The CDR3 contains 15 residues. The CDR3 coding sequence is TGCGCCAGCAGCGACAGGGGGCGACGGACAGATACGCAGTATTTT. Translation: CASSDRGRRTDTQYF.

This clonotype was seen a few times. The rearrangement uses TRBV4-1 and TRBJ1-1; tentatively, D is TRBD1 (5 bases). This CDR3 spans 15 amino acids. The germline V and J ends were trimmed by 6 bases and 4 bases, with 18 bases remaining between them. CDR1 and CDR2 from the germline V gene are MGHRA and YSYEKL. CDR3 in DNA: TGCGCCAGCAGTCAGAAGACAGCAAGTATCACTGAAGCTTTCTTT. This codes for CASSQKTASITEAFF.

This clonotype was detected ten times or more. The CDR3 DNA is TGTGCCAGCAGCAAACAGGGAAGCGAGCAGTACTTC. Translating gives CASSKQGSEQYF. The chain employs TRBV4-2 and TRBJ2-7; TRBD1 is a possible D gene (6 bases). CDR3 length equals 12 residues. Per germline, CDR1 LGHNA and CDR2 YNFKEQ. V lost 5 bases and J 6 bases, leaving 11 bases between the germline ends.

The chain links TRBV29-1 to TRBJ2-5; D is undetermined. The germline CDR1 and CDR2 sequences are SQVTM and ANQGSEA. This CDR3 contains 13 residues. The ends were cut back, 3 bases at V and 5 bases at J, with 13 bases in the middle. The CDR3 reads CSVDLTGQETQYF. In DNA, the CDR3 is TGCAGCGTTGACCTGACTGGCCAGGAGACCCAGTACTTC.

This clonotype was seen more than once but under ten times. The rearrangement links TRBV4-3 to TRBJ2-5, with 15 positions matching TRBD2. The CDR3 totals 18 residues. Germline lookup yields CDR1 LGHNA and CDR2 YSLEER. Unmatched junction bases numbered 10, after V lost 4 bases and J lost 4 bases. The CDR3 spells CASSRLYQGLAGGETQYF. For the CDR3, the DNA is TGCGCCAGCAGCCGACTTTATCAGGGACTAGCGGGGGGAGAGACCCAGTACTTC.

The table lists this clonotype with a few counts. The chain joins TRBV5-4 to TRBJ2-1, with TRBD2 matching 8 bases. The CDR3 is made up of 13 amino acids. CDR1 SGHNT and CDR2 YYREEE come from the germline V gene (reference sequence). J was trimmed by 9 bases and V by 0 bases; bases with no gene match: 2. The CDR3 loop is CASSLESGSEQFF. The CDR3 nucleotides are TGTGCCAGCAGCTTGGAGAGCGGGAGTGAGCAGTTCTTC.

This chain joins TRBV18 and TRBJ2-5, with D tentatively TRBD1 (5 bases). Looked up from germline, CDR1 is KGHSH and CDR2 is LQKENI. Trimming took off 5 bases at V and 3 bases at J, with 10 bases between the two ends. The CDR3 has 13 residues. As DNA, the CDR3 is TGTGCCAGCTCAGATGGGGCTGAAGAGACCCAGTACTTC. Translating gives CASSDGAEETQYF. Together with reference TRBV18 and TRBJ2-5, the CDR3 gives the full variable domain: NAGVMQNPRHLVRRRGQEARLRCSPMKGHSHVYWYRQLPEEGLKFMVYLQKENIIDESGMPKERFSAEFPKEGPSILRIQQVVRGDSAAYFCASSDGAEETQYFGPGTRLLVL.

There are a few counts of this clonotype. The chain couples TRBV20-1 to TRBJ2-1; tentatively, D is TRBD1 (5 bases). The CDR3 has 15 amino acids. Germline lookup yields CDR1 DFQATT and CDR2 SNEGSKA (reference sequence). Trimming pared 1 base from V and 2 bases from J, leaving 12 bases between. The CDR3 reads CSARGLSGTYNEQFF. The CDR3, as DNA: TGCAGTGCTAGAGGACTTTCAGGGACCTACAATGAGCAGTTCTTC.

This clonotype was recorded at least ten times. V is TRBV20-1 and J is TRBJ1-2; D perhaps matches TRBD1 (6 bases). The germline CDR1 and CDR2 sequences are DFQATT and SNEGSKA (reference sequence). V was shortened by 5 bases and J by 4 bases, with 11 bases between the two germline ends. The CDR3 extends over 12 amino acids. CDR3 region: CSAEGGFYGYTF. The CDR3 DNA is TGCAGTGCTGAGGGGGGCTTCTATGGCTACACCTTC.

The J gene is TRBJ2-2, the V gene TRBV7-8; D might be TRBD2 (7 bases). The germline CDR1 and CDR2 sequences are SGHVS and FQNEAQ. This CDR3 comprises 15 residues. Deletions cut 6 bases from V and 5 bases from J, with 16 bases between. CDR3 sequence (DNA): TGTGCCAGCAGACTTGGGGGGGCGCTAACCGGGGAGCTGTTTTTT. This codes for CASRLGGALTGELFF.

This clonotype has ten or more counts. V is TRBV5-6 and J is TRBJ2-3, with D uncertain. Germline CDR1 reads SGHDT; CDR2 reads YYEEEE. The CDR3 is 12 residues long. The V gene lost 4 bases and the J gene lost 3 bases, with 6 bases spanning the gap. This chain's CDR3 is CASSHRTDTQYF. Here the CDR3 DNA reads TGTGCCAGCAGCCACCGGACAGATACGCAGTATTTT.

This chain uses TRBV5-1 with TRBJ1-1, with D possibly being TRBD1 (5 bases). Germline CDR1 is SGHRS and CDR2 is YFSETQ. The V end lost 1 base, the J end lost 4 bases, and 14 bases lay between the germline ends. The CDR3 consists of 15 residues. For the CDR3, the DNA is TGCGCCAGCAGCTTGTTTGGGGCGCTGGGCACTGAAGCTTTCTTT. It is translated as CASSLFGALGTEAFF.

The chain combines TRBV24-1 with TRBJ2-3, with 7 bases fitting TRBD2. CDR1 and CDR2 (germline): KGHDR, SFDVKD. The V and J ends lost 4 bases and 3 bases, in that order; junction bases with no gene match: 9. The CDR3 runs to 16 residues. The CDR3 coding sequence is TGTGCCACCAGTGACCCAGAGCGGGGTAGGACAGATACGCAGTATTTT. Translation gives CATSDPERGRTDTQYF.

The chain links TRBV3-1 to TRBJ1-1, with D maybe TRBD1 (5 bases). The CDR3 has 15 amino acids. From germline, CDR1 is LGHDT and CDR2 YNNKEL (reference sequence). V dropped 4 bases and J dropped 6 bases, with 18 bases sitting between them. CDR3 bases: TGTGCCAGCAGCCGCCGGTGGGGAGGGGACGCTGAAGCTTTCTTT. Translated: CASSRRWGGDAEAFF.